This is a list of T cell receptor beta chains from one sample in a study of blood T cell repertoires in COVID-19. TCRdb's table, derived via immunoSEQ multiplex PCR, lists solely in-frame clones and lacks some. This table holds roughly 280,000 clones, roughly 90% found once. The specimen sequenced was PBMCs or T cells enriched from blood (not recorded which). The receptors stem from a man in his forties or fifties who had been exposed to COVID-19. The CDR3 runs from the conserved cysteine through the conserved F or W. Fields, in order: J gene, D gene, V gene, CDR3 DNA, CDR3 protein. D genes are given only for firm matches.

>TRBJ1-6|TRBD1|TRBV27
TGTGCCAGCAGTTCACTTGACAGGGCCCCTGCCCTCCACTTT
CASSSLDRAPALHF
>TRBJ1-3|.|TRBV6-1
TGTGCCAGCAGTGAAATCGAACTTTTTCAATATCGCGGATATTTT
CASSEIELFQYRGYF
>TRBJ2-7|.|TRBV7-3
TGTGCCAGCAGCTTCGAGAGGTCCTACGAGCAGTACTTC
CASSFERSYEQYF
>TRBJ2-1|.|TRBV7-2
TGTGCCAGCAGCTACCAACCCCAAGGGGATGAGCAGTTCTTC
CASSYQPQGDEQFF
>TRBJ1-1|.|TRBV11-2
TGTGCCAGCAGCTTAGACCAGGTGGCTGAAGCTTTCTTT
CASSLDQVAEAFF
>TRBJ1-2|.|TRBV3-1/TRBV3-2
TGTGCCAGCAGCCACGGAGCACAGGGAATAAACTATGGCTACACCTTC
CASSHGAQGINYGYTF
>TRBJ1-1|.|TRBV24-1
TGTGCCACCAGTGATTTTCCCAGGGGACCCGGAAAGGACACTGAAGCTTTCTTT
CATSDFPRGPGKDTEAFF
>TRBJ2-1|TRBD1|TRBV18
TGTGCCAGCTCACCCTGGGACAGGGGTCTCAATGAGCAGTTCTTC
CASSPWDRGLNEQFF
>TRBJ2-7|.|TRBV5-1
TGCGCCAGCAGCATGGAGAGTGGTTTCTCCTACGAGCAGTACTTC
CASSMESGFSYEQYF
>TRBJ2-3|TRBD1|TRBV5-5
TGTGCCAGCAGCCCAGGTCCGGGACAGGTCCTTCCAGATACGCAGTATTTT
CASSPGPGQVLPDTQYF
>TRBJ1-3|TRBD1|TRBV27
TGTGCCAGCAGTTCAAGACAGGGGGTAAACACCATATATTTT
CASSSRQGVNTIYF
>TRBJ2-1|TRBD2|TRBV5-1
TGCGCCAGCAGCCCGAACTCGGGACTAGCGGTACCCGGTGAGCAGTTCTTC
CASSPNSGLAVPGEQFF
>TRBJ2-1|.|TRBV15
TGTGCCACCAGCGCGGCCTACAATGAGCAGTTCTTC
CATSAAYNEQFF
>TRBJ2-1|.|TRBV9
TGTGCCAGGGGGGTCCCCGGGGGAGAGCAGTTCTTC
CARGVPGGEQFF
>TRBJ1-1|.|TRBV28
TGTGCCAGCAGTTTGCGTCACAGGGTTACCGTGAACACTGAAGCTTTCTTT
CASSLRHRVTVNTEAFF
>TRBJ2-2|TRBD1|TRBV24-1
TGTGCCACCAGTGATTTTATGACAGGGGCGAACACCGGGGAGCTGTTTTTT
CATSDFMTGANTGELFF
>TRBJ1-2|TRBD1|TRBV19
TGTGCCAGTAGTCCGCGGGACAGGGCAAACTATGGCTACACCTTC
CASSPRDRANYGYTF
>TRBJ1-1|.|TRBV7-2
TGTGCCAGCAGCCCCTCGCGGGAAATTGAGAACACTGAAGCTTTCTTT
CASSPSREIENTEAFF
>TRBJ1-3|.|TRBV3-1/TRBV3-2
TGTGCCAGCAGCCAAGAAGGTTGGTCAGGGGCTGGAAACACCATATATTTT
CASSQEGWSGAGNTIYF
>TRBJ1-4|.|TRBV2
TGTGCCAGCACATGGGGAGAAATCGGAGAAAAACTGTTTTTT
CASTWGEIGEKLFF
>TRBJ2-7|TRBD2|TRBV30
TGTGCCTGGAGTCCCCGGCGGGGGACTAGCGGATCCTACGAGCAGTACTTC
CAWSPRRGTSGSYEQYF
>TRBJ2-5|TRBD1|TRBV5-6
TGTGCCAGCAGCGGGACAGGAGGGGTTAGGGAGACCCAGTACTTC
CASSGTGGVRETQYF
>TRBJ1-4|.|TRBV3-1/TRBV3-2
TGTGCCAGCAGCCAAGTAGGGGAGGGAACTAATGAAAAACTGTTTTTT
CASSQVGEGTNEKLFF